This is a list of T cell receptor beta chains from one sample in a study of early T cells in non-severe SARS-CoV-2 infection. TCRdb ran MiXCR on the 5' RACE reads and lists one entry per CDR3 protein. Counted here are some 60,000 distinct CDR3 sequences, 7% to 8% occurring once; the ten biggest clones make up about 3.3%. Sequenced: whole blood. The receptors come from an adult who was a healthcare worker with PCR-confirmed SARS-CoV-2 infection or an uninfected control (not recorded which). The CDR3 runs from the conserved cysteine through the conserved F or W.

>TRBV27|TRBJ1-5
CASSHPDRAGQPQHF
>TRBV5-4|TRBJ1-2
CASSSGTDGPGYTF
>TRBV5-4|TRBJ2-3
CASSSSTSGSADTQYF
>TRBV28|TRBJ1-2
CASSSYKGSGVENYGYTF
>TRBV7-8|TRBJ2-1
CASSARLAGDNEQFF
>TRBV20-1|TRBJ2-5
CSAIRSSSGGKTQYF
>TRBV7-9|TRBJ2-7
CAVEGEQYF
>TRBV5-1|TRBJ2-7
CASSVLPGLAYYEQYF
>TRBV20-1|TRBJ2-5
CSARDFAGVQETQYF
>TRBV15|TRBJ2-6
CATSARGGLAATAGANVLTF
>TRBV4-2|TRBJ2-5
CASSQQGFQETQYF
>TRBV7-9|TRBJ2-7
CASSSLAGTYEQYF
>TRBV28|TRBJ2-3
CASSFPFSRTSSTDTQYF
>TRBV20-1|TRBJ2-7
CSASSGRPYEQYF
>TRBV18|TRBJ2-5
CASSLGWGGTQGTQYF
>TRBV6-6|TRBJ2-5
CASQGTSGRGGAQETQYF
>TRBV12-3/TRBV12-4|TRBJ2-7
CASSLIASGPYEQYF
>TRBV27|TRBJ2-7
CASSRTFAYEQYF
>TRBV4-2|TRBJ2-3
CASSQETDTQYF
>TRBV28|TRBJ1-1
CASSPAGQGVGGTEAFF
>TRBV20-1|TRBJ1-2
CSARKGAVLF
>TRBV10-3|TRBJ1-2
CAISDVTGASHGYTF
>TRBV12-3/TRBV12-4|TRBJ2-7
CASRAGLSYEQYF
>TRBV12-3/TRBV12-4|TRBJ1-1
CASSLNSGTEAFF
>TRBV20-1|TRBJ2-7
CSADSSAGVSSYEQYF
>TRBV7-2|TRBJ1-6
CASSLAGRVNSPLHF
>TRBV9|TRBJ2-7
CASSVEDGTYEQYF
>TRBV7-3|TRBJ1-1
CASSLIWGQVKMNTEAFF
>TRBV19|TRBJ1-5
CASKIGNQPQHF
>TRBV28|TRBJ2-7
CASSTTDLYEQYF
>TRBV2|TRBJ2-3
CASKLAGAEDTQYF
>TRBV2|TRBJ1-4
CASHRQGAREKLFF